The sequence of this T cell receptor (beta chain) was determined in a study of blood T cell repertoires in COVID-19. Seattle's enrolled individuals joined amid active infection and were then monitored longitudinally. The CDR3 is 14 amino acids. V was shortened by 5 bases and J by 1 base, with 11 bases between the two germline ends. CDR1 LNHDA and CDR2 SQIVND come from the germline V gene (reference sequence). Clones were sequenced by immunoSEQ multiplex PCR, and TCRdb holds only the in-frame ones, with some missing. The repertoire holds approximately 300,000 clones, with approximately 92% as singletons. This clone has just a few counts.

The sequence was obtained from a woman under 40 with COVID-19, enrolled during active disease. The J gene is TRBJ1-1, the V gene TRBV19; D is unresolved. Material for sequencing was peripheral blood. Here the CDR3 reads CASSHGEGNTEAFF. CDR3 in DNA: TGTGCCAGTAGTCATGGTGAGGGGAACACTGAAGCTTTCTTT. Full variable domain (missing parts from reference TRBV19 and TRBJ1-1): DGGITQSPKYLFRKEGQNVTLSCEQNLNHDAMYWYRQDPGQGLRLIYYSQIVNDFQKGDIAEGYSVSREKKESFPLTVTSAQKNPTAFYLCASSHGEGNTEAFFGQGTRLTVV.